This T cell receptor beta chain was sequenced for a study of metastatic and nonmetastatic thyroid tumors. As for the study in general: It was across blood and tumor or nodule tissue from malignant and benign thyroid patients that repertoires were compared.

In its sample, this clone is medium-sized. The antigen is unknown. Original data processing: CDR3 was compared across clinicopathological groups, and the resulting differences were used to build a distant-metastasis classifier for papillary thyroid cancer. Using MiXCR, TCRdb re-called clones from the PCR reads. These V and J calls are TCRdb output, not the study's own analysis. The profile shows around 26,000 clones, approximately 13% of them singletons. Trimming removed 4 bases from V and 7 bases from J; junction bases left unmatched: 8. Germline loops: CDR1 MNHNS, CDR2 SASEGT. The CDR3 is 15 amino acids. Whole-study results and caveats: Benign nodules were reported to have significantly lower TCR beta diversity than malignant thyroid tumors, in blood and tumor.

Thyroid surgery had not been preceded by any treatment in any patient. Source material: blood. The chain combines TRBV6-1 with TRBJ2-3; 10 bases align to TRBD2. This receptor was obtained from a female donor with papillary thyroid cancer or a benign thyroid nodule (not recorded which). Some clones in this sample may be carry-over from other donors' samples. Here the CDR3 reads CASSVLAGDLYTQYF. CDR3 nucleotide sequence: TGTGCCAGCAGTGTGCTAGCGGGGGACCTTTATACGCAGTATTTT.